A single sample is the source of the 22 T cell receptor beta chains below, sequenced in a study of beta chain features in type 1 diabetes. Whole-study results and caveats: Across all four CD4+ subsets, people with type 1 diabetes showed modestly shorter TCRB CDR3s.

These receptors have no identified antigens. Of the isolated RNA, all was reverse transcribed, and so the sequenced material was expressed TCRB transcripts. Measured with immunoSEQ multiplex PCR; TCRdb has only the in-frame clones, and not every one. The sample yields nearly 350,000 clones, around 9.7% seen once. The sample taken for sequencing was central memory CD4+ T cells from blood. These receptors were obtained from a man aged 25 to 45 with type 1 diabetes.

The chain combines TRBV14 with TRBJ2-3, with D unresolved. The CDR3 is 13 amino acids. Germline CDR1 and CDR2: SGHDN and FVKESK. The V and J ends lost 1 base and 7 bases respectively, with 9 bases between them. The CDR3 DNA reads as TGTGCCAGCAGCCAAGCCGTCATCCATACGCAGTATTTT. It encodes CASSQAVIHTQYF. Drawing the rest from reference TRBV14 and TRBJ2-3, the complete variable domain is EAGVTQFPSHSVIEKGQTVTLRCDPISGHDNLYWYRRVMGKEIKFLLHFVKESKQDESGMPNNRFLAERTGGTYSTLKVQPAELEDSGVYFCASSQAVIHTQYFGPGTRLTVL.

In its sample, this clone was seen many times. This sequence joins TRBV5-5 and TRBJ1-6; 8 bases are shared with TRBD1. Germline V gives CDR1 SGHKS, CDR2 YYEKEE (reference sequence). Trimming cost V 3 bases and J 12 bases; bases outside gene matches: 5. This CDR3 is 13 amino acids long. The CDR3: CASSSGQAVPLHF. The DNA for the CDR3 is TGTGCCAGCAGCTCGGGACAGGCCGTACCCCTCCACTTT.

The sample holds a few counts of this clone. The V gene is TRBV18, the J gene TRBJ1-1; TRBD1 might be the D (5 bases). Trimming cost V 0 bases and J 0 bases, with 11 bases left between them. The CDR3 is made up of 16 amino acids. In germline, CDR1 is KGHSH, CDR2 LQKENI. The DNA of the CDR3 is TGTGCCAGCTCACCACCAGGGAGGGGTGTGAACACTGAAGCTTTCTTT. Translated, it gives CASSPPGRGVNTEAFF.

The V call is TRBV7-2, the J call TRBJ1-3; D ambiguous. There are 18 residues in the CDR3. In germline, CDR1 is SGHTA, CDR2 FQGNSA. The V end lost 2 bases, the J end lost 0 bases, and 17 bases lay between the germline ends. The CDR3 loop reads CASSLQGRASSSGNTIYF. The CDR3, as DNA: TGTGCCAGCAGCTTACAAGGACGAGCGTCTTCCTCTGGAAACACCATATATTTT.

A few counts support this clone. The chain combines TRBV4-3 with TRBJ2-7, with D possibly TRBD1 on 6 matching bases. Germline V gives CDR1 LGHNA, CDR2 YSLEER. The CDR3 length is 13 residues. V gave up 4 bases and J gave up 4 bases, with 11 bases separating them. The CDR3 sequence: CASSPVQGYEQYF. CDR3 nucleotides: TGCGCCAGCAGCCCCGTACAGGGTTACGAGCAGTACTTC.

This clone was detected a few times. The rearrangement links TRBV5-1 to TRBJ2-7; 9 bases line up with TRBD2. The ends lost 0 bases at V and 5 bases at J; junction bases unmatched: 6. CDR3 length: 15 amino acids. Germline values: CDR1 SGHRS, CDR2 YFSETQ. DNA for the CDR3: TGCGCCAGCAGCTTGGGTGCGGGGGGGCCGGACGAGCAGTACTTC. This translates into CASSLGAGGPDEQYF.

The chain employs TRBV18 and TRBJ2-7; no definite D call. Germline V lookup: CDR1 KGHSH, CDR2 LQKENI. CDR3 length: 14 amino acids. V lost 0 bases to trimming and J lost 4 bases, with 10 bases between them. CDR3 loop: CASSPPEHRYEQYF. The DNA of the CDR3 is TGTGCCAGCTCACCACCGGAACACCGATACGAGCAGTACTTC.

The rearrangement links TRBV2 to TRBJ2-7; TRBD1 matches at 9 bases. The length of the CDR3 is 14 residues. The ends lost 4 bases at V and 4 bases at J; junction bases unmatched: 5. Germline values: CDR1 SNHLY, CDR2 FYNNEI. The CDR3 bases are TGTGCCAGCAGTGTGGGGACAGGGCTGTACGAGCAGTACTTC. Translating it yields CASSVGTGLYEQYF.

The V call is TRBV4-1, the J call TRBJ2-5, with 7 bases matching TRBD1. Germline-derived CDR1 and CDR2 are MGHRA and YSYEKL. After removal of 3 bases from V and 5 bases from J, the junction contained 6 bases not matched to a gene. There are 14 residues in the CDR3. CDR3 coding DNA: TGCGCCAGCAGCCACGGGACAGTCAGGGAGACCCAGTACTTC. This gives the protein CASSHGTVRETQYF.

This clone was seen only a few times. The chain links TRBV30 to TRBJ1-2; no firm D call. Germline CDR1 GTSNPN, CDR2 SVGIG (reference sequence). This CDR3 is 12 amino acids long. The ends were cut back, 1 base at V and 8 bases at J, with 11 bases in the middle. CDR3 protein: CAWSAPGGGYTF. For the CDR3, the DNA is TGTGCCTGGAGTGCCCCAGGCGGAGGCTACACCTTC.

This clone was counted at least ten times. V is TRBV7-7 and J is TRBJ2-2; D is unresolved. Germline assignment: CDR1 SSHAT and CDR2 FNYEAQ (reference sequence). The V end lost 5 bases, the J end lost 2 bases, and 6 bases lay between the germline ends. CDR3 size: 13 residues. CDR3 loop: CASSAGNTGELFF. CDR3 nucleotide sequence: TGTGCCAGCAGCGCCGGAAACACCGGGGAGCTGTTTTTT.

This chain uses TRBV19 with TRBJ1-1; weak D call: TRBD1 (6 bases). Germline V CDR1 and CDR2: LNHDA, SQIVND (reference sequence). Trimming pared 4 bases from V and 5 bases from J, leaving 11 bases between. The CDR3 length is 13 residues. The chain's CDR3 is CASSSQGRTEAFF. The DNA of the CDR3 is TGTGCCAGTAGTAGTCAGGGGAGGACTGAAGCTTTCTTT.

This clone has only one observation. The chain uses TRBV6-1 and TRBJ2-5; 8 nucleotides line up with TRBD1. Germline CDR1 and CDR2: MNHNS and SASEGT. V shed 5 bases, J shed 2 bases, and the junction held 7 bases outside the gene matches. The CDR3 is 15 residues long. CDR3 loop: CASSSRTGTQETQYF. CDR3 in DNA: TGTGCCAGCAGTTCTCGGACAGGGACGCAAGAGACCCAGTACTTC.

The table lists this clone with a few counts. The chain links TRBV4-3 to TRBJ2-7; a weak D match, TRBD1 (5 bases). CDR3 length equals 14 residues. Germline V gene lookup returns CDR1 LGHNA and CDR2 YSLEER. V lost 5 bases and J lost 5, with 16 bases in between. CDR3 bases: TGCGCCAGCAGCAAAGGGGCGGCTTGGGACGAGCAGTACTTC. This sequence encodes CASSKGAAWDEQYF.

This clone has at least ten counts. The V call is TRBV21-1, the J call TRBJ1-4. TRBV21-1 is described as a pseudogene. This CDR3 contains 15 residues. CDR3 DNA: TGTGCCAGCAGCAACCAGGAGTGGGCTAATGAAAAACTGTTTTTT. Protein: CASSNQEWANEKLFF.

The chain employs TRBV9 and TRBJ1-2, with a weak D call TRBD1 (6 bases). Per the germline V gene, CDR1 is SGDLS and CDR2 is YYNGEE. The length of the CDR3 is 13 residues. Trimming left V 3 bases short and J 4 bases short, with 10 bases between. The CDR3 sequence is CASSAQDSYGYTF. Written as DNA, the CDR3 is TGTGCCAGCAGCGCTCAGGACAGCTATGGCTACACCTTC. Variable domain in full (rest from reference TRBV9 and TRBJ1-2): DSGVTQTPKHLITATGQRVTLRCSPRSGDLSVYWYQQSLDQGLQFLIQYYNGEERAKGNILERFSAQQFPDLHSELNLSSLELGDSALYFCASSAQDSYGYTFGSGTRLTVV.

V gene TRBV2 combines with J gene TRBJ1-2; D remains unclear. Trimming left V 3 bases short and J 3 bases short, with 14 bases between. The V gene's germline CDR1 is SNHLY and CDR2 FYNNEI. The CDR3 contains 15 residues. Here the CDR3 DNA reads TGTGCCAGCAGTGACCTACAGCCTACGGACTATGGCTACACCTTC. This codes for CASSDLQPTDYGYTF.

The sample holds a few counts of this clone. The V gene is TRBV2, the J gene TRBJ2-4; D assignment may be TRBD1 or TRBD2 (5 bases each). Between the trimmed V and J ends, which lost 4 bases and 11 bases, there was a span of 21 bases. The CDR3 loop spans 15 amino acids. Looked up from germline, CDR1 is SNHLY and CDR2 is FYNNEI. Here the CDR3 DNA reads TGTGCCAGCAGTGCGCTTGAGGGGCGCGCTTCTTTTCAGTACTTC. Translation: CASSALEGRASFQYF.

About this clone itself: The sample carries other DNA sequences with the same CDR3. The V gene is TRBV18, the J gene TRBJ2-7, with 10 positions matching TRBD1. V lost 3 bases and J lost 0; bases outside the gene matches: 2. Germline loops: CDR1 KGHSH, CDR2 LQKENI. The CDR3 runs to 15 residues. CDR3 bases: TGTGCCAGCTCACCGGGACAGGGGAGCTCCTACGAGCAGTACTTC. As protein: CASSPGQGSSYEQYF.

V is TRBV2 and J is TRBJ2-1; the match to TRBD1 covers 11 bases. The CDR3 runs 15 residues. Looked up from germline, CDR1 is SNHLY and CDR2 is FYNNEI. With V trimmed by 6 bases and J by 7 bases, 8 bases remained unmatched. The CDR3 DNA is TGTGCCAGCAGGACCCGGGACAGGGGGACAAATGAGCAGTTCTTC. Translating gives CASRTRDRGTNEQFF.

This clone was picked up many times. The gene calls are TRBV7-2 and TRBJ2-7; D gene uncertain. Deletions cut 6 bases from V and 4 bases from J, with 10 bases between. Germline lookup yields CDR1 SGHTA and CDR2 FQGNSA. The CDR3 sequence is 12 residues long. Written as DNA, the CDR3 is TGTGCCAGCAGGGTTACCGAATACGAGCAGTACTTC. Encoded protein: CASRVTEYEQYF.

This clone was counted between two and nine times. This chain joins TRBV4-3 and TRBJ1-4; 7 positions agree with TRBD1. The CDR3 extends over 20 amino acids. Trimming at V came to 3 bases and at J to 0 bases, leaving 16 bases not matched to a gene. CDR1 is LGHNA and CDR2 is YSLEER in the germline V gene. The CDR3 DNA is TGCGCCAGCAGCCACTACATACCGGGACAGCGAGCGGCAACTAATGAAAAACTGTTTTTT. It translates to CASSHYIPGQRAATNEKLFF.